This T cell receptor beta chain derives from a study of T-cell reconstitution after alpha-beta-depleted transplantation in children. Unique molecular identifiers were incorporated during preparation of the TCRbeta library. From the PCR reads, TCRdb called clonotypes with MiXCR, one entry per CDR3 protein. This sample has over 200,000 distinct CDR3 sequences, with approximately 9.5% found just once. Germline assignment: CDR1 DFQATT and CDR2 SNEGSKA (reference sequence). V trimming: 0 bases; J trimming: 5 bases; junction bases outside the gene matches: 4. The CDR3 extends over 14 amino acids. This clonotype has a count of ten or more.

The rearrangement uses TRBV20-1 and TRBJ2-3, with 8 nucleotides matching TRBD2. The specimen comprised PBMCs from the stem cell graft donor, sampled from the stem cell graft. This sequence originates from a human donor who donated a stem cell graft to a child with acute lymphoblastic leukemia. The CDR3: CSARDRLARDTQYF. The DNA for the CDR3 is TGCAGTGCTAGAGACCGACTAGCGAGAGATACGCAGTATTTT.